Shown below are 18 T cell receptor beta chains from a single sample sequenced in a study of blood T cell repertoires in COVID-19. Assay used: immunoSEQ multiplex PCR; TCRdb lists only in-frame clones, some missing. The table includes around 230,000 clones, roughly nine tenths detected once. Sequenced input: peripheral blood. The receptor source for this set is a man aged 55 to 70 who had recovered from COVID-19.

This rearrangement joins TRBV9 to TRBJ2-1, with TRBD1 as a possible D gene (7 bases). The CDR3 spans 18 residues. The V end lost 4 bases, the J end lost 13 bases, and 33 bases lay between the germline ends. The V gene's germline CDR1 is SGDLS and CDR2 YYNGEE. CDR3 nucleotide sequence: TGTGCCAGCAGCTCCCCCCTCGATTCGACAGGGAGGTCGGTCGGTCAGTTCTTC. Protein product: CASSSPLDSTGRSVGQFF.

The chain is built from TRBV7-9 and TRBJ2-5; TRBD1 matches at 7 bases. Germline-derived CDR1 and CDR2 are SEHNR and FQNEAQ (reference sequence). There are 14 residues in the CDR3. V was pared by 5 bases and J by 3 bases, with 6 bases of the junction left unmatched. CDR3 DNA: TGTGCCAGCAGCCGACAGGGTAACGAAGAGACCCAGTACTTC. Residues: CASSRQGNEETQYF.

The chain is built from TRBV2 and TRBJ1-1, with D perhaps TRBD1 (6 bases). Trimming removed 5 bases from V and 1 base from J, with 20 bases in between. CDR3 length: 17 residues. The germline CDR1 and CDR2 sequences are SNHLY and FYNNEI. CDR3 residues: CASSPLRASGENTEAFF. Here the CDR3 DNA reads TGTGCCAGCAGTCCCTTACGGGCCTCAGGGGAGAACACTGAAGCTTTCTTT.

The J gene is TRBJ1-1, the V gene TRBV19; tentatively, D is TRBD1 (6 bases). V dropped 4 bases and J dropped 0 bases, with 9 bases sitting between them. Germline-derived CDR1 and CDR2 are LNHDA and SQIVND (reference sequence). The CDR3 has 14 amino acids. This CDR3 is CASSKQGMNTEAFF. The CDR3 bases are TGTGCCAGTAGTAAACAGGGTATGAACACTGAAGCTTTCTTT. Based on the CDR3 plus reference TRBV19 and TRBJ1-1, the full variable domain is DGGITQSPKYLFRKEGQNVTLSCEQNLNHDAMYWYRQDPGQGLRLIYYSQIVNDFQKGDIAEGYSVSREKKESFPLTVTSAQKNPTAFYLCASSKQGMNTEAFFGQGTRLTVV.

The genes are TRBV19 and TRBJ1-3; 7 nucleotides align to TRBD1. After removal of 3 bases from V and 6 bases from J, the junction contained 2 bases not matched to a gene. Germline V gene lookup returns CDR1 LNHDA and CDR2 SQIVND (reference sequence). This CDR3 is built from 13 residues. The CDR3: CASSMGQINTIYF. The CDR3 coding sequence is TGTGCCAGTAGTATGGGACAGATAAACACCATATATTTT.

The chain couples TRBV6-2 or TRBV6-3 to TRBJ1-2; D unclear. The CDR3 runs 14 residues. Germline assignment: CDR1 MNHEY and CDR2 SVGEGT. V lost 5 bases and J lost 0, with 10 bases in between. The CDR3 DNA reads TGTGCCAGCAGTAGGAGGAATTCTAACTATGGCTACACCTTC. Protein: CASSRRNSNYGYTF.

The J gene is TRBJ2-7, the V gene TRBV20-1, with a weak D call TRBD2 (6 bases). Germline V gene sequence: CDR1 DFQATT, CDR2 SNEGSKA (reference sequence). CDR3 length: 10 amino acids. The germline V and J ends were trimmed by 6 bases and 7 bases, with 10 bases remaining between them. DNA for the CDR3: TGCAGTGCCACGGGGGTTGAGCAGTACTTC. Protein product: CSATGVEQYF.

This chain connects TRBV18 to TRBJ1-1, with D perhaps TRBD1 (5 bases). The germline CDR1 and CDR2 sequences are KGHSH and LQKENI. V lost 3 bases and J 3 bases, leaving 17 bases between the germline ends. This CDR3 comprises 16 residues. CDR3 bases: TGTGCCAGCTCACCTCTGACCCAACGGGGGGACACTGAAGCTTTCTTT. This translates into CASSPLTQRGDTEAFF.

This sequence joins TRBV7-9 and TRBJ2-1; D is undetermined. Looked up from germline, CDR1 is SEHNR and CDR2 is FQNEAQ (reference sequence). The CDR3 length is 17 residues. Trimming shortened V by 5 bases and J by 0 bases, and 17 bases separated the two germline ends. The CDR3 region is CASSLPKDLSSYNEQFF. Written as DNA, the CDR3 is TGTGCCAGCAGCCTACCAAAAGACTTGAGCTCCTACAATGAGCAGTTCTTC.

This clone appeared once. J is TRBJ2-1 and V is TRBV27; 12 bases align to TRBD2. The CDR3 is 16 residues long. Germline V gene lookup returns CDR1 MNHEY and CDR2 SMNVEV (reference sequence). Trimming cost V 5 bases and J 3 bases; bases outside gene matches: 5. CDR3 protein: CASSRASGGVYNEQFF. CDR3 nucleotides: TGTGCCAGCAGTAGGGCTAGCGGGGGGGTCTACAATGAGCAGTTCTTC.

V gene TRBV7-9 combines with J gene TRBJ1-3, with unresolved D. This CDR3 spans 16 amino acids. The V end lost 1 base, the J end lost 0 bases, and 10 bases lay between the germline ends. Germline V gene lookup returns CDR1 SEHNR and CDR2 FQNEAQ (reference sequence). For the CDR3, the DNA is TGTGCCAGCAGCTTAGGAATGAGGGACTCTGGAAACACCATATATTTT. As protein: CASSLGMRDSGNTIYF.

DNA for the CDR3: TGTGCCAGCAGCTCAAGCACAGCATATAATTCACCCCTCCACTTT. Encoded protein: CASSSSTAYNSPLHF. This chain uses TRBV7-8 with TRBJ1-6; D is unclear. Germline-derived CDR1 and CDR2 are SGHVS and FQNEAQ. The CDR3 loop spans 15 amino acids. Trimming left V 4 bases short and J 4 bases short, with 11 bases between.

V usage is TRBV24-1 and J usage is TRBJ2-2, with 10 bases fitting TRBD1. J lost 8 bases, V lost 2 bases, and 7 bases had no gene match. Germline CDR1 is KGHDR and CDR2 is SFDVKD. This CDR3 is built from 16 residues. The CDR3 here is CATSDSRQGARGELFF. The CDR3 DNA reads TGTGCCACCAGTGATTCTAGACAGGGGGCTCGAGGGGAGCTGTTTTTT.

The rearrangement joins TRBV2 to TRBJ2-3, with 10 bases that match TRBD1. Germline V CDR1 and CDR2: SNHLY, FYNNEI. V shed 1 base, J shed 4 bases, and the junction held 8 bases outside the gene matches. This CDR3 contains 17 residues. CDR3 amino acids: CASSEGWGQGMADTQYF. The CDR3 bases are TGTGCCAGCAGTGAAGGATGGGGACAGGGGATGGCAGATACGCAGTATTTT.

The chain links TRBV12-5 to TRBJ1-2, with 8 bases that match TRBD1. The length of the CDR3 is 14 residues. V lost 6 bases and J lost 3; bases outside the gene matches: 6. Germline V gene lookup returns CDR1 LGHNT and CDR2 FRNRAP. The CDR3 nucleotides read TGTGCTAGTGGCCGGGACAGGCTCTACTATGGCTACACCTTC. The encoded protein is CASGRDRLYYGYTF.

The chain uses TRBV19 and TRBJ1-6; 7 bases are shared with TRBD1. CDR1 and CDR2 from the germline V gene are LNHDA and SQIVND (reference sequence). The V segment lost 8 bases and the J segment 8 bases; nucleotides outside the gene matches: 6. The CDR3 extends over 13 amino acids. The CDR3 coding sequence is TGTGCCAGTGCAGGGGGTCTGGATTCACCCCTCCACTTT. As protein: CASAGGLDSPLHF.

The CDR3 DNA is TGTGCCAGCAGCCCCGGGGATCGTCCGAACAATGAGCAGTTCTTC. Residues: CASSPGDRPNNEQFF. The gene calls are TRBV27 and TRBJ2-1; weak D call: TRBD2 (5 bases). V was trimmed by 6 bases and J by 5 bases, leaving 17 bases between them. Germline V gene sequence: CDR1 MNHEY, CDR2 SMNVEV (reference sequence). The CDR3 is made up of 15 amino acids.

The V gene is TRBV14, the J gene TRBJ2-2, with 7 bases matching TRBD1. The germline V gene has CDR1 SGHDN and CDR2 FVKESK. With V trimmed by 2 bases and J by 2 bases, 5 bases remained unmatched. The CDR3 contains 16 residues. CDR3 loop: CASSQLRTGNTGELFF. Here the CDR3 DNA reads TGTGCCAGCAGCCAATTAAGGACAGGAAACACCGGGGAGCTGTTTTTT. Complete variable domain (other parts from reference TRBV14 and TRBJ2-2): EAGVTQFPSHSVIEKGQTVTLRCDPISGHDNLYWYRRVMGKEIKFLLHFVKESKQDESGMPNNRFLAERTGGTYSTLKVQPAELEDSGVYFCASSQLRTGNTGELFFGEGSRLTVL.